Included here is one T cell receptor beta chain sequence, with context. Its specificity is unknown. PCR amplification relied on 60 Vbeta primers (plus 13 Jbeta primers). Measured with immunoSEQ multiplex PCR; TCRdb has only the in-frame clones, and not every one. The table has more than 250,000 clones, roughly 90% seen once. The source of the sample is a study of cytomegalovirus exposure and HLA in healthy donors. CDR3 length: 14 residues. Germline-derived CDR1 and CDR2 are MNHNS and SASEGT. Germline trimming cut 5 bases from V and 4 bases from J; bases unmatched to any gene: 7. The study's findings and limits: Presence/absence analyses assumed roughly uniform sequencing depth across donors, which may not hold. Listed as cytomegalovirus-associated were 150 or so TCR beta chains. In a later analysis, V- and J-gene trimming of beta chains associated with a DCLRE1C missense variant, replicated independently. Most TCR sequences were rare, but some public TCRs occurred in many donors.

J is TRBJ1-1 and V is TRBV6-1; TRBD1 aligns across 7 bases. The receptor's source is a woman between 18 and 29 years old in good health and CMV-seronegative. The sequenced sample consisted of PBMCs. The CDR3 DNA follows: TGTGCCAGCAGTATAGGGGGCAAGGGCACTGAAGCTTTCTTT. Protein sequence: CASSIGGKGTEAFF.